The clone carrying this T cell receptor (beta chain) was observed a few times. The data were obtained in a study of CD8+ T cells in alopecia areata. Indicated treatment: oral pan-JAK inhibitor, 5-10 mg twice daily. RNA, once extracted, was reverse transcribed into cDNA for use as the sequencing template. The data were produced by immunoSEQ multiplex PCR, yet TCRdb's version contains in-frame clones alone and is incomplete. The table has over 150,000 clones, 58% seen once. The CDR3 has 15 amino acids. Per germline, CDR1 MDHEN and CDR2 SYDVKM. The V end lost 7 bases, the J end lost 3 bases, and 16 bases lay between the germline ends.

The receptor was derived from a human donor with alopecia areata. V usage is TRBV28 and J usage is TRBJ1-5; D is possibly TRBD1 (5 bases). Specimen: CD8+ T cells sorted from blood, collected at week 24, from a patient treated with tofacitinib. This CDR3 is CASTPSGGVNQPQHF. In nucleotides, the CDR3 is TGTGCCAGCACTCCGAGTGGGGGAGTCAATCAGCCCCAGCATTTT.